Listed below are T cell receptor beta chains from one sample, sequenced in a study of T cells expressing NK-cell markers. TCRdb reprocessed the 5' RACE reads and stores each CDR3 protein as one record, lacking DNA. The sample is made up of 350,000 to 450,000 distinct CDR3 sequences, and the top ten hold roughly 5.2% of it. The specimen sequenced was blood T cells: a sorted CD56 or NKG2C T cell subset, CD4+ or CD8+ T cells, or bulk PBMC T cells (not recorded which). The receptors were gathered from a man aged 18-69 years in good health. Each CDR3 is given with its conserved first and last residue.

>TRBV6-2/TRBV6-3|TRBJ2-1
CASRLPGGDEQFF
>TRBV20-1|TRBJ1-1
CSAQKSGRLNTEAFF
>TRBV5-1|TRBJ1-4
CASSLLGGRQEKLFF
>TRBV6-1|TRBJ2-3
CASTRQGVGTDTQYF
>TRBV12-3/TRBV12-4|TRBJ2-3
CASSLRLAGGPGTDTQYF
>TRBV4-1|TRBJ2-3
CASSQHVGASSTDTQYF
>TRBV7-2|TRBJ1-5
CASSWGTALNQPQHF
>TRBV18|TRBJ2-2
CASSQGLMNTGELFF
>TRBV12-3/TRBV12-4|TRBJ2-2
CASSLGDRGSNGELFF
>TRBV20-1|TRBJ1-2
CSAIVGYDYGYTF
>TRBV3-1|TRBJ2-5
CASSQGWRPRGQETQYF
>TRBV3-1|TRBJ2-2
CASSRSSVATGELFF
>TRBV3-1|TRBJ1-4
CASSQPRGPSPEKLFF
>TRBV10-3|TRBJ2-3
CAISESGTGDSTDTQYF
>TRBV5-1|TRBJ1-2
CASSQQGATGYTF
>TRBV27|TRBJ2-3
CASSSVSSTDTQYF
>TRBV6-1|TRBJ2-2
CASLAHGGVGELFF
>TRBV5-1|TRBJ2-7
CASRRVEGEQYF
>TRBV18|TRBJ1-2
CASSHTRTLGGPNYGYTF
>TRBV6-5|TRBJ1-1
CASRKERTLTEAFF
>TRBV7-9|TRBJ1-2
CASSGTGARDGYTF
>TRBV23-1|TRBJ2-3
CASSHKGTDTQYF
>TRBV12-3/TRBV12-4|TRBJ2-7
CASSQGQAPEVEQYF
>TRBV11-2|TRBJ1-4
CASSLAGLQLMKNCFF
>TRBV7-2|TRBJ2-5
CASSLSPIRETQYF
>TRBV7-8|TRBJ2-3
CASRGRGTHLPGDTQYF
>TRBV6-1|TRBJ2-1
CASSERIAGVYNEQFF
>TRBV5-1|TRBJ1-1
CASSLVGGRGHTEAFF
>TRBV6-5|TRBJ2-3
CASSYKYRDYRGSTDTQYF
>TRBV7-8|TRBJ1-2
CASSPGSIGSGYTF
>TRBV5-1|TRBJ2-5
CASSQGQVVKETQYF
>TRBV15|TRBJ2-3
CATSRRRGGPTDTQYF
>TRBV28|TRBJ1-1
CASYPLGTAEAFF
>TRBV7-2|TRBJ1-2
CASSLAPGRGGYGYTF
>TRBV10-3|TRBJ1-4
CAISDGVNNEKLFF
>TRBV20-1|TRBJ2-5
CSARDGGVPQETQYF
>TRBV10-2|TRBJ1-2
CASSRDLRGNYGYTF
>TRBV3-1|TRBJ2-3
CASSQRYAGFSTDTQYF
>TRBV5-1|TRBJ2-6
CASSFDGRAGANVLTF
>TRBV5-1|TRBJ2-2
CASSSDSRRVTGELFF
>TRBV6-5|TRBJ2-2
CASSYARDNTGELFFF
>TRBV3-1|TRBJ2-7
CASSRGLANRYEQYF
>TRBV18|TRBJ1-5
CASSRRDTNQPQHF
>TRBV9|TRBJ1-6
CASSVRNIGSPLHF
>TRBV2|TRBJ2-1
CASSGGLVYNEQFF
>TRBV12-3/TRBV12-4|TRBJ2-7
CASSLRRGLSYEQYF
>TRBV20-1|TRBJ2-5
CSASSGGGIQETQYF
>TRBV5-1|TRBJ2-5
CASSLVGTNQETQYF
>TRBV20-1|TRBJ2-4
CSAGQGLAFNIQYF
>TRBV7-9|TRBJ2-5
CAGELSQETQYF
>TRBV18|TRBJ1-1
CASSPWRGAPMNTEAFF
>TRBV2|TRBJ2-5
CASRSGAETQYF
>TRBV6-6|TRBJ1-3
CASRRTDRNTIYF